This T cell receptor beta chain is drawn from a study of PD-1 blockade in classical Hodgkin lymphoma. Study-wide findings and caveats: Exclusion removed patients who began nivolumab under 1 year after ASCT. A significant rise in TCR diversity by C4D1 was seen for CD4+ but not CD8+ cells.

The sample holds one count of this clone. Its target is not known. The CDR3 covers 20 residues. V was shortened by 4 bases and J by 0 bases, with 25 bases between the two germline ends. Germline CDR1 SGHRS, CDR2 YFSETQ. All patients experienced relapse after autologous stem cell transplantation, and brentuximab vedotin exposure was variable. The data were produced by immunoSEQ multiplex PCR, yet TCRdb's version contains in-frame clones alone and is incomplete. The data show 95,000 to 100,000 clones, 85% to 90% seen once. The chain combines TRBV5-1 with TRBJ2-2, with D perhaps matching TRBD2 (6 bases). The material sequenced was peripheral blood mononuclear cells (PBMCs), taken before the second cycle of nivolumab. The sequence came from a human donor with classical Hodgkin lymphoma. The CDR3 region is CASSPDPPRDGDANTGELFF. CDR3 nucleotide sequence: TGCGCCAGCAGCCCGGACCCCCCGCGGGACGGAGACGCGAACACCGGGGAGCTGTTTTTT.